The clone carrying this T cell receptor beta chain was observed many times. Its antigen is unknown. This specimen comes from a study of T cells in Graves' hyperthyroidism and ophthalmopathy. Study information: Blood from the periphery was taken at initial diagnosis, before any treatment. Broader study findings: Blood also carried most thyroid clonotypes expanded above 0.001.

RNA transcripts served as the template for amplifying TCR beta CDR3 regions. First-round RT-PCR targeting the TCR CDR3 was performed with the HTBI primer set. TCRdb reprocessed the multiplex PCR reads with MiXCR, giving one entry per CDR3 protein. The profile shows 250,000 to 350,000 distinct CDR3 sequences, more than 15% of them singletons. Diagnosis rested on symptoms, serum thyroxine and TRAb, thyroid ultrasound, and orbital computed tomography. PBMCs were sourced from approximately 9.3 ml fresh peripheral blood. The CDR3 has 13 amino acids. Per the germline V gene, CDR1 is SGHTA and CDR2 is FQGNSA. The V end lost 2 bases, the J end lost 6 bases, and 10 bases lay between the germline ends.

The receptor was isolated from a woman aged 55-69 years with Graves' ophthalmopathy. The rearrangement links TRBV7-2 to TRBJ1-1; maybe TRBD1 (5 bases). What was sequenced was blood. The CDR3 sequence is CASSLWGSAEAFF. The CDR3 DNA is TGTGCCAGCAGCTTATGGGGCTCGGCTGAAGCTTTCTTT.